The 18 T cell receptor beta chains below were found in one sample sequenced in a study of shared clonotypes between healthy human individuals (dated by TCRdb to the early 2020s). Receptors were amplified or captured by the immunoSEQ multiplex PCR assay. TCRdb holds this immuneACCESS table with in-frame rearrangements only. Some clones are missing; in checked studies, unresolved V genes explain under half, and the rest has no known cause. The sample has more than 2,000,000 clones on record, 85% to 95% of them singletons. The top ten clones comprise roughly 0.36% of the sample. Sequenced material: naive CD4+ T cells from PBMCs. The cell subset or site label, read with the paper, signifies: CD45RA+ positively selected. The receptors come from a man between 18 and 35 years old in good health. Some clones in this sample may be carry-over from other donors' samples.

The genes are TRBV5-1 and TRBJ2-7, with no clear D. CDR1 and CDR2 (germline): SGHRS, YFSETQ. There are 13 residues in the CDR3. The V gene lost 4 bases and the J gene lost 5 bases, with 13 bases spanning the gap. The CDR3 DNA sequence: TGCGCCAGCAGCCTTCAGGACCTAAACGAGCAGTACTTC. This sequence encodes CASSLQDLNEQYF.

The chain recombines TRBV4-3 with TRBJ2-1; TRBD2 agrees at 12 bases. Germline loops: CDR1 LGHNA, CDR2 YSLEER. Trimming removed 4 bases from V and 12 bases from J; junction bases left unmatched: 16. CDR3 length: 17 residues. The CDR3 nucleotides read TGCGCCAGCAGCCCAGAACCTAGCGGGAGGGCCCAAGGGAGGCAGTTCTTC. Translating it yields CASSPEPSGRAQGRQFF.

The sample holds one count of this clone. J is TRBJ2-1 and V is TRBV6-6; TRBD2 might be the D (6 bases). The V end lost 8 bases, the J end lost 2 bases, and 13 bases lay between the germline ends. The CDR3 runs 14 residues. Germline lookup yields CDR1 MNHNY and CDR2 SVGAGI (reference sequence). For the CDR3, the DNA is TGTGCCAGCGTTCGGGAGACCCCCTACAATGAGCAGTTCTTC. Its protein is CASVRETPYNEQFF.

V is TRBV30 and J is TRBJ2-1; no definite D call. The CDR3 is made up of 12 amino acids. The V gene's germline CDR1 is GTSNPN and CDR2 SVGIG (reference sequence). V was pared by 0 bases and J by 7 bases, with 7 bases between. This CDR3 is CAWSVLRNEQFF. In DNA, the CDR3 is TGTGCCTGGAGTGTACTACGGAATGAGCAGTTCTTC.

This sequence joins TRBV19 and TRBJ1-1; D uncertain. The V and J ends lost 5 bases and 1 base respectively, with 17 bases between them. Germline CDR1 is LNHDA and CDR2 is SQIVND (reference sequence). The CDR3 covers 16 residues. CDR3 DNA: TGTGCCAGTAGTCCTACCCCTGACCGCCCGAACACTGAAGCTTTCTTT. Its protein product is CASSPTPDRPNTEAFF. Variable domain in full (rest from reference TRBV19 and TRBJ1-1): DGGITQSPKYLFRKEGQNVTLSCEQNLNHDAMYWYRQDPGQGLRLIYYSQIVNDFQKGDIAEGYSVSREKKESFPLTVTSAQKNPTAFYLCASSPTPDRPNTEAFFGQGTRLTVV.

This sequence joins TRBV6-1 and TRBJ1-3, with D hard to call. The CDR3 has 13 amino acids. The germline CDR1 and CDR2 sequences are MNHNS and SASEGT. The V end lost 4 bases, the J end lost 4 bases, and 8 bases lay between the germline ends. The CDR3 protein is CASSVRFGNTIYF. In DNA form, the CDR3 reads TGTGCCAGCAGTGTCCGATTCGGAAACACCATATATTTT.

The rearrangement joins TRBV12-5 to TRBJ1-1; 7 nucleotides match TRBD1. The CDR3 is 13 residues long. V lost 3 bases, J lost 10 bases, and 8 bases stayed unmatched. Germline V CDR1 and CDR2: LGHNT, FRNRAP. CDR3 sequence: CASGFRAQGRAFF. As DNA, the CDR3 is TGTGCTAGTGGTTTCAGAGCACAGGGGCGAGCTTTCTTT.

This clone appeared once. This chain uses TRBV28 with TRBJ2-1; TRBD1 might be the D (6 bases). Germline V CDR1 and CDR2: MDHEN, SYDVKM. Trimming took off 1 base at V and 13 bases at J, with 11 bases between the two ends. The CDR3 spans 12 residues. The CDR3: CASSLLTGGQFF. DNA of the CDR3: TGTGCCAGCAGTTTATTGACAGGAGGTCAGTTCTTC.

This chain uses TRBV5-1 with TRBJ2-1; D gene ambiguous. CDR1 and CDR2 from the germline V gene are SGHRS and YFSETQ. The CDR3 has 12 residues. Trimming took off 5 bases at V and 9 bases at J, with 12 bases between the two ends. CDR3 protein: CASRHPGAEQFF. The CDR3 DNA follows: TGCGCCAGCAGGCACCCAGGAGCTGAGCAGTTCTTC.

This chain links TRBV18 with TRBJ1-4; D is perhaps TRBD1 (5 bases). Per germline, CDR1 KGHSH and CDR2 LQKENI. The V end was cut by 7 bases, the J end by 6 bases, with 24 bases between. CDR3 length: 17 residues. The CDR3 coding sequence is TGTGCCAGCTTAATACGGGCAGGGCCTTTAGAACATGAAAAACTGTTTTTT. It specifies CASLIRAGPLEHEKLFF.

V and J are TRBV28 and TRBJ2-7, with D perhaps matching TRBD1 or TRBD2 (6 bases each). Germline V lookup: CDR1 MDHEN, CDR2 SYDVKM. The CDR3 is 15 residues long. V dropped 6 bases and J dropped 1 base, with 16 bases sitting between them. The CDR3 DNA sequence: TGTGCCAGCAGGGGGTCGGGGGCCCCTTCCTACGAGCAGTACTTC. Translated: CASRGSGAPSYEQYF.

The genes are TRBV19 and TRBJ2-1; perhaps D is TRBD1 or TRBD2 (5 bases each). The V gene lost 4 bases and the J gene lost 7 bases, with 8 bases spanning the gap. CDR3 length: 12 amino acids. In germline, CDR1 is LNHDA, CDR2 SQIVND (reference sequence). The CDR3 coding sequence is TGTGCCAGTAGTACGAGGGGAAATGAGCAGTTCTTC. It is translated as CASSTRGNEQFF. The full variable domain, with the rest looked up from reference TRBV19 and TRBJ2-1, is DGGITQSPKYLFRKEGQNVTLSCEQNLNHDAMYWYRQDPGQGLRLIYYSQIVNDFQKGDIAEGYSVSREKKESFPLTVTSAQKNPTAFYLCASSTRGNEQFFGPGTRLTVL.

This rearrangement joins TRBV5-4 to TRBJ2-1; possible D gene TRBD1, 6 bases. V shed 4 bases and J shed 6 bases, with 11 bases lying between them. The CDR3 length is 13 residues. Germline loops: CDR1 SGHNT, CDR2 YYREEE (reference sequence). The CDR3 DNA reads as TGTGCCAGCAGCCGAGGACAGCCCAATGAGCAGTTCTTC. This gives the protein CASSRGQPNEQFF.

This chain links TRBV28 with TRBJ2-7; perhaps TRBD2 as D (7 bases). Germline values: CDR1 MDHEN, CDR2 SYDVKM. Trimming pared 10 bases from V and 4 bases from J, leaving 20 bases between. The CDR3 runs 14 residues. The CDR3 loop is CAIRGAGDPYEQYF. In nucleotides, the CDR3 is TGTGCCATTAGGGGGGCGGGAGACCCATACGAGCAGTACTTC. Supplemented by reference TRBV28 and TRBJ2-7, the full variable domain reads DVKVTQSSRYLVKRTGEKVFLECVQDMDHENMFWYRQDPGLGLRLIYFSYDVKMKEKGDIPEGYSVSREKKERFSLILESASTNQTSMYLCAIRGAGDPYEQYFGPGTRLTVT.

The V and J genes are TRBV28 and TRBJ2-7, with 10 bases aligning to TRBD1. The CDR3 runs to 14 residues. Germline lookup yields CDR1 MDHEN and CDR2 SYDVKM. Losses at the gene ends were 7 bases for V and 6 bases for J; bases not matched to a gene: 9. This CDR3 is CASTRDRGISEQYF. Here the CDR3 DNA reads TGTGCCAGCACTCGGGACAGGGGCATTTCCGAGCAGTACTTC.

The V call is TRBV5-4, the J call TRBJ1-3; maybe TRBD1 (5 bases). CDR1 and CDR2 from the germline V gene are SGHNT and YYREEE (reference sequence). V was shortened by 0 bases and J by 4 bases, with 14 bases between the two germline ends. CDR3 length: 16 amino acids. CDR3 sequence (DNA): TGTGCCAGCAGCTTGGCTGCGGGGACTCTGGGAAACACCATATATTTT. Protein product: CASSLAAGTLGNTIYF.

The rearrangement uses TRBV5-4 and TRBJ2-5; a possible D gene is TRBD2 (6 bases). This CDR3 spans 15 amino acids. CDR1 is SGHNT and CDR2 is YYREEE in the germline V gene (reference sequence). Trimming stripped 1 base from V and 2 bases from J, with 12 bases between. CDR3 nucleotide sequence: TGTGCCAGCAGCTTGTTGGCGGGAAGACAAGAGACCCAGTACTTC. It specifies CASSLLAGRQETQYF.

The V gene is TRBV7-3, the J gene TRBJ1-1; weak D call: TRBD1 (6 bases). Germline V lookup: CDR1 SGHTA, CDR2 FQGTGA. The CDR3 covers 14 residues. V shed 3 bases and J shed 10 bases, with 18 bases lying between them. Here the CDR3 reads CASSFASTGPPAFF. CDR3 DNA: TGTGCCAGCAGCTTCGCCTCGACAGGCCCACCAGCTTTCTTT.